The 8 T cell receptor beta chains given below trace back to one sample, sequenced in a study of OX40 agonist ivuxolimab in advanced cancers. The table came from immunoSEQ multiplex PCR; TCRdb's copy has only in-frame clones and leaves some out. The sample carries tens of thousands of clones, about four fifths recorded once. The sample consisted of CD4+ or CD8+ T cells sorted from blood, taken in a trial of the OX40 agonist ivuxolimab. These TCRs come from an adult with an advanced solid tumor such as melanoma, head and neck, liver or kidney cancer.

The chain carries TRBV28 and TRBJ2-1; no clear D. The germline gives CDR1 MDHEN, CDR2 SYDVKM. V was clipped by 0 bases and J by 4 bases, with 7 bases between them. The length of the CDR3 is 14 residues. CDR3 sequence: CASSLWAAYNEQFF. The CDR3, as DNA: TGTGCCAGCAGTTTATGGGCAGCGTACAATGAGCAGTTCTTC.

In the case of this clone: This sample also contains other DNA sequences that code for the same CDR3. The chain has TRBV7-7 and TRBJ2-5; 7 bases align to TRBD2. The CDR3 is 15 residues long. In germline, CDR1 is SSHAT, CDR2 FNYEAQ (reference sequence). V lost 5 bases, J lost 1 base, and 7 bases stayed unmatched. CDR3 loop: CASSPSLAVQETQYF. CDR3 in DNA: TGTGCCAGCAGCCCCTCCCTAGCGGTCCAAGAGACCCAGTACTTC.

This sequence joins TRBV7-3 and TRBJ2-2; D not certain. The CDR3 length is 14 residues. The V gene's germline CDR1 is SGHTA and CDR2 FQGTGA. V lost 0 bases and J lost 2, with 4 bases in between. The CDR3 sequence is CASSLTGNTGELFF. In DNA, the CDR3 is TGTGCCAGCAGCTTAACCGGCAACACCGGGGAGCTGTTTTTT.

The chain couples TRBV9 to TRBJ1-2; D might be TRBD1 (5 bases). Germline-derived CDR1 and CDR2 are SGDLS and YYNGEE. The CDR3 covers 16 residues. V was trimmed by 0 bases and J by 6 bases, leaving 18 bases between them. CDR3 DNA sequence: TGTGCCAGCAGCGTAGCGTTAACGTTGGGAGGGGATGGCTACACCTTC. As protein: CASSVALTLGGDGYTF.

The chain recombines TRBV5-1 with TRBJ2-1, with 7 bases lining up with TRBD2. The ends lost 1 base at V and 7 bases at J; junction bases unmatched: 5. The CDR3 has 14 amino acids. In germline, CDR1 is SGHRS, CDR2 YFSETQ. The CDR3 DNA follows: TGCGCCAGCAGCTTGAAAGCGGGATGGAATGAGCAGTTCTTC. As protein: CASSLKAGWNEQFF.

The chain has TRBV7-9 and TRBJ1-3; D is ambiguous. Per germline, CDR1 SEHNR and CDR2 FQNEAQ (reference sequence). The CDR3 runs to 17 residues. V dropped 2 bases and J dropped 4 bases, with 18 bases sitting between them. The CDR3 nucleotides are TGTGCCAGCAGCTTAAGTATAGGGCCTGGAGCAGGAAACACCATATATTTT. Its translation is CASSLSIGPGAGNTIYF.

The chain joins TRBV5-1 to TRBJ2-5, with TRBD2 identical over 11 bases. The trim removed 1 base at V and 4 bases at J, leaving 12 bases unmatched. The CDR3 contains 18 residues. Germline V CDR1 and CDR2: SGHRS, YFSETQ. For the CDR3, the DNA is TGCGCCAGCAGCTTGCTCTCACTAGCGGGGGCGGAACGAGAGACCCAGTACTTC. It translates to CASSLLSLAGAERETQYF.

The chain links TRBV10-3 to TRBJ2-1; D may correspond to TRBD1 or TRBD2 (5 bases each). The CDR3 sequence is 18 residues long. In germline, CDR1 is ENHRY, CDR2 SYGVKD. Trimming stripped 0 bases from V and 9 bases from J, with 24 bases between. Here the CDR3 reads CAISESRGAGRLRGEQFF. Written as DNA, the CDR3 is TGTGCCATCAGTGAGTCGAGAGGGGCGGGCAGACTAAGAGGTGAGCAGTTCTTC.